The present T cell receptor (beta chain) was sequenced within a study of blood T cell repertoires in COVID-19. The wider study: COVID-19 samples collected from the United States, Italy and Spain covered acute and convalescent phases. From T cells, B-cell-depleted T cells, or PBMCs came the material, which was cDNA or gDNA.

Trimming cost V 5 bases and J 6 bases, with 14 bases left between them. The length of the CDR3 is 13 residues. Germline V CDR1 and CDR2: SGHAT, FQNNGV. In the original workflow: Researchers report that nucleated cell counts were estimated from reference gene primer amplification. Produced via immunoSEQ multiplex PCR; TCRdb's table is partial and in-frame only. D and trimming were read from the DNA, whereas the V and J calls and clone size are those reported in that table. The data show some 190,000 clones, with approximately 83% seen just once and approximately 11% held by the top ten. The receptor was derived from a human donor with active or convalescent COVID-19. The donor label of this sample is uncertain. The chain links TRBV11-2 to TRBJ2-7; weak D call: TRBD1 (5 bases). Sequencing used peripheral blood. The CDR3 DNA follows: TGTGCCAGCAGCCTCGACAGAGCTGGCGAGCAGTACTTC. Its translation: CASSLDRAGEQYF.